Described below is a single T cell receptor (beta chain) sequence and its context. Per the germline V gene, CDR1 is SGHDT and CDR2 is YYEEEE. Deletions cut 7 bases from V and 6 bases from J, with 16 bases between. The CDR3 loop spans 13 amino acids. The data originate from a study of blood T cell repertoires in COVID-19. Overall study context: There were acute and convalescent COVID-19 samples, and they came from the United States, Italy and Spain. PBMCs, B-cell-depleted T cells, or T cells were the source of the cDNA or gDNA that made up the material.

In the original processing: Using reference gene primer amplification, nucleated cell counts were estimated. The repertoire was sequenced with immunoSEQ multiplex PCR; TCRdb's copy has only in-frame clones and lacks some. D and trimming were read from the DNA, whereas the V and J calls and clone size are those reported in that table. Of more than 90,000 clones listed, about 80% are singletons. Sequencing input: peripheral blood. The chain combines TRBV5-6 with TRBJ1-1, with a weak D call TRBD1 (5 bases). The sequence was obtained from a man between 60 and 70 years old with acute or convalescent COVID-19. The CDR3 region has the DNA TGTGCCAGCTCACTCGGGGGTGGTCCTGAAGCTTTCTTT. Its translation is CASSLGGGPEAFF.